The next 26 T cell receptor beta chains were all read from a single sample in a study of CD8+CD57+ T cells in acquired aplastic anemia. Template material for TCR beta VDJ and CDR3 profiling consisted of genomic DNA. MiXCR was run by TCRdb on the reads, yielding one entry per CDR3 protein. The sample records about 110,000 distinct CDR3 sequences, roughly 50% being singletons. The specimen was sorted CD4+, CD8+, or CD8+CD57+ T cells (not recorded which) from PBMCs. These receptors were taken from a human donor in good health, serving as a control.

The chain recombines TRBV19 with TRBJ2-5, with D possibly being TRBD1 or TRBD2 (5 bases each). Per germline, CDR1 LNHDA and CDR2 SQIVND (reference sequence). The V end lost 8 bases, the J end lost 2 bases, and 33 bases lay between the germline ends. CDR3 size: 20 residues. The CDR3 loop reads CASGPRFPGLASTVQETQYF. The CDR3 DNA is TGTGCCAGTGGTCCCCGGTTCCCGGGGCTAGCCTCAACCGTACAAGAGACCCAGTACTTC.

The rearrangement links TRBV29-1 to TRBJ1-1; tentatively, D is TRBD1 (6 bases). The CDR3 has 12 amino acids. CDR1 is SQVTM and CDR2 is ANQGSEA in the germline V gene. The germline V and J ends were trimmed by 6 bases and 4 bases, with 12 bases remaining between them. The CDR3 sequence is CSVGAGGTEAFF. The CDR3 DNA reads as TGCAGCGTGGGGGCGGGTGGCACTGAAGCTTTCTTT.

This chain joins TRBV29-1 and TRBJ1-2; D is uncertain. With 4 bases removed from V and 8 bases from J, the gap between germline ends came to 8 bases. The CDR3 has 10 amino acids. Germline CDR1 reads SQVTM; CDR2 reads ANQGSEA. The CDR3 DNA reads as TGCAGCGTTGTGGAAGCCGGCTACACCTTC. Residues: CSVVEAGYTF.

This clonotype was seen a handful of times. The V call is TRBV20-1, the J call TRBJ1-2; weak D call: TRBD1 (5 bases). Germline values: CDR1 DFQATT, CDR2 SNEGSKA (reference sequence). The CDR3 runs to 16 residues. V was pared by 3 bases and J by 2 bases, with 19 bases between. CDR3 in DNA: TGCAGTGCTAGGCCGGTAGACAGATCCTTAAACTATGGCTACACCTTC. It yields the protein CSARPVDRSLNYGYTF.

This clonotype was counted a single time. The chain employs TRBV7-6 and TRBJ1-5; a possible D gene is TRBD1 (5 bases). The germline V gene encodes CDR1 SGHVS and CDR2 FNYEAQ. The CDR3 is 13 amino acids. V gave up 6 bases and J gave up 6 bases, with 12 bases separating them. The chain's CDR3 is CASRTGGTQPQHF. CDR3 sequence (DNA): TGTGCCAGCAGAACAGGAGGGACTCAGCCCCAGCATTTT.

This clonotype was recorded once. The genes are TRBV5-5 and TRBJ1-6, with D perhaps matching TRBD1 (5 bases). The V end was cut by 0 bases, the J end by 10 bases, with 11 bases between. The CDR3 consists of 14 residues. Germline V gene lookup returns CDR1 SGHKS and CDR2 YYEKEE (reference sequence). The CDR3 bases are TGTGCCAGCAGCTTGGGCAGGGCCCAGTCACCCCTCCACTTT. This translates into CASSLGRAQSPLHF.

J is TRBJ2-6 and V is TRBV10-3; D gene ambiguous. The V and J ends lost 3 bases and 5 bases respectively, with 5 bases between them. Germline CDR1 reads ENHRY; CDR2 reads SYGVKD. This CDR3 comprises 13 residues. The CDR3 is CAISDVRANVLTF. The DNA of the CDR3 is TGTGCCATCAGTGACGTGAGGGCCAACGTCCTGACTTTC.

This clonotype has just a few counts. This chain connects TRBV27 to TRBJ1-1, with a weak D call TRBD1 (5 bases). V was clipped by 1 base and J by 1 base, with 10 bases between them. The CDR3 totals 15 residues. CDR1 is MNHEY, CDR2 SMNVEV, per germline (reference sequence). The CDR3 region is CASSLYATENTEAFF. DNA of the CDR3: TGTGCCAGCAGTTTATACGCGACAGAGAACACTGAAGCTTTCTTT.

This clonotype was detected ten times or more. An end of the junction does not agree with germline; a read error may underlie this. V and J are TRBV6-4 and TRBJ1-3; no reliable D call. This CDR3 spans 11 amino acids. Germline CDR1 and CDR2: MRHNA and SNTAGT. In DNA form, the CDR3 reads TGTGCCAGCAGTGATGGAGACACCATATATTTT. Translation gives CASSDGDTIYF.

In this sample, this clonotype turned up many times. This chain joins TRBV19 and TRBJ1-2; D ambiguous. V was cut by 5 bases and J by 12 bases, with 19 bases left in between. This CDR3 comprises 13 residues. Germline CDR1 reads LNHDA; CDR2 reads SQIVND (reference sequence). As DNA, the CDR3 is TGTGCCAGTAGTCTCCTAGGGTGGGCTAAGAACACCTTC. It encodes CASSLLGWAKNTF.

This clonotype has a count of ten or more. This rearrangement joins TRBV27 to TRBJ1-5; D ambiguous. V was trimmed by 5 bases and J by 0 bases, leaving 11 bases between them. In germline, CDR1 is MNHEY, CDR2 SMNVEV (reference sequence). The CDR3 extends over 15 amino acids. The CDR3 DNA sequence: TGTGCCAGCAGTCCACAGACTTATAGCAATCAGCCCCAGCATTTT. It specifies CASSPQTYSNQPQHF.

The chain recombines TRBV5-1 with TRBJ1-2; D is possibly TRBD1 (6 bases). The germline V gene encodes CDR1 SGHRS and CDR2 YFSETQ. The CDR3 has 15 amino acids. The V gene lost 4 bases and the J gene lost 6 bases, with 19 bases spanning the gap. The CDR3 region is CASSRSGGARNGYTF. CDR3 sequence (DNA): TGCGCCAGCAGCCGTAGTGGGGGGGCGCGGAATGGCTACACCTTC.

The CDR3 sequence is CASSELRQGAYEQYF. The CDR3 DNA reads as TGCGCCAGCAGTGAGTTACGACAGGGGGCCTACGAGCAGTACTTC. The chain employs TRBV10-2 and TRBJ2-7; 9 nucleotides line up with TRBD1. The CDR3 sequence is 15 residues long. Germline V gene data show CDR1 as WSHSY and CDR2 as SAAADI. J gave up 2 bases and V 1 base, and 3 bases lay outside the gene matches.

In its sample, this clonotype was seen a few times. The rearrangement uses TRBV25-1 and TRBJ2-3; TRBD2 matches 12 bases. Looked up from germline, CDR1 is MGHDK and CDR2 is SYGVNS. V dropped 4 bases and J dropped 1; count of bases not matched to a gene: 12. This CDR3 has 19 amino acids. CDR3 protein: CASSGGWLAGGRGTDTQYF. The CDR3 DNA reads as TGTGCCAGCAGTGGGGGGTGGCTAGCGGGGGGGCGGGGCACAGATACGCAGTATTTT.

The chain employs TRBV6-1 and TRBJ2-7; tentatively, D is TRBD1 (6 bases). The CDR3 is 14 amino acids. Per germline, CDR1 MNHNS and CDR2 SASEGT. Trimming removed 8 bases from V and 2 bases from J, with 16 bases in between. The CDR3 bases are TGTGCCAGCTGTCTGGGGGCGCCTACCTACGAGCAGTACTTC. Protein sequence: CASCLGAPTYEQYF.

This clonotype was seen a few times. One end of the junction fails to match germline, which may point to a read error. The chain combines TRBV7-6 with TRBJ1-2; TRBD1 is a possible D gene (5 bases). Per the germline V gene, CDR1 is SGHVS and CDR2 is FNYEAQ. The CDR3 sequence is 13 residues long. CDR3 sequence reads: CASSIAGNYGYTF. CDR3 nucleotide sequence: TGTGCCAGCAGCATAGCAGGGAACTATGGCTACACCTTC.

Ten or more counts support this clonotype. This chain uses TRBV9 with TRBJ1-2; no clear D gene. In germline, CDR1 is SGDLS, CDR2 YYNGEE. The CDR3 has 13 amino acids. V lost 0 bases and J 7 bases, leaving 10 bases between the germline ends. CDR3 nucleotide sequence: TGTGCCAGCAGCGTAGGTTCGGGGTTTGGCTACACCTTC. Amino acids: CASSVGSGFGYTF. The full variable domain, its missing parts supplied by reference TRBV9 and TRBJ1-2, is DSGVTQTPKHLITATGQRVTLRCSPRSGDLSVYWYQQSLDQGLQFLIQYYNGEERAKGNILERFSAQQFPDLHSELNLSSLELGDSALYFCASSVGSGFGYTFGSGTRLTVV.

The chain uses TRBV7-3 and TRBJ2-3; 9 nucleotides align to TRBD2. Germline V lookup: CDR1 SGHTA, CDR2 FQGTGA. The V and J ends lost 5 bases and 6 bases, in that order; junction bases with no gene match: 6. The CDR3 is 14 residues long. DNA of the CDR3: TGTGCCAGCAGCGTTAGCGGGAGAGTTGATACGCAGTATTTT. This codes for CASSVSGRVDTQYF. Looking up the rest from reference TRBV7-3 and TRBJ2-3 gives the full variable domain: GAGVSQTPSNKVTEKGKYVELRCDPISGHTALYWYRQSLGQGPEFLIYFQGTGAADDSGLPNDRFFAVRPEGSVSTLKIQRTERGDSAVYLCASSVSGRVDTQYFGPGTRLTVL.

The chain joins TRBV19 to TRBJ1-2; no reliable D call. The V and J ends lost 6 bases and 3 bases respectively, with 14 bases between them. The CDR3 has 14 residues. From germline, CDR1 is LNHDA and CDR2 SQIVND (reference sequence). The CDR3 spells CASSTTVIDYGYTF. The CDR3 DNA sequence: TGTGCCAGTAGCACAACGGTGATAGACTATGGCTACACCTTC.

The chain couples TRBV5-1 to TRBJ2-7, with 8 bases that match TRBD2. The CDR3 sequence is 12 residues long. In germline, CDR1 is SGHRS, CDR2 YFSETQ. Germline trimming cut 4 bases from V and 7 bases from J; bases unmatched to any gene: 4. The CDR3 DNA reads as TGCGCCAGCAGCGAGGGACTAGAAGAGCAGTACTTC. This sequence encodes CASSEGLEEQYF. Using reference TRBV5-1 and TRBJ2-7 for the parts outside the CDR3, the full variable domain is KAGVTQTPRYLIKTRGQQVTLSCSPISGHRSVSWYQQTPGQGLQFLFEYFSETQRNKGNFPGRFSGRQFSNSRSEMNVSTLELGDSALYLCASSEGLEEQYFGPGTRLTVT.

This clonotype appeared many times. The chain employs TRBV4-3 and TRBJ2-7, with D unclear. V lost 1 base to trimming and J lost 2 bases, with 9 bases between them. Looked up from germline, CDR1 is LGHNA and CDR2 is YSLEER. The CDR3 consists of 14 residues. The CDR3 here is CASSQGIGTYEQYF. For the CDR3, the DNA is TGCGCCAGCAGCCAAGGGATCGGAACCTACGAGCAGTACTTC.

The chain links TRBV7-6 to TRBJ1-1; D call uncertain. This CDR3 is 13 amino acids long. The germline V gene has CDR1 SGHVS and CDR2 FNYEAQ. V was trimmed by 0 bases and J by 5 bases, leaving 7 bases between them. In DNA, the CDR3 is TGTGCCAGCAGCTTAGCCACGCGAACTGAAGCTTTCTTT. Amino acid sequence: CASSLATRTEAFF.

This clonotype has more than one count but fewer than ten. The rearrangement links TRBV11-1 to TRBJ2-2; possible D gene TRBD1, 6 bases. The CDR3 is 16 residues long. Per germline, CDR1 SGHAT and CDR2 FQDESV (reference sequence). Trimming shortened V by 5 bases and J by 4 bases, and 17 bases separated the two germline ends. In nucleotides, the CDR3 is TGTGCCAGCAGCCCTCCCGGGATAGGGGGCACCGGGGAGCTGTTTTTT. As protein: CASSPPGIGGTGELFF. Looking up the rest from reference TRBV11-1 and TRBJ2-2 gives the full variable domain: EAEVAQSPRYKITEKSQAVAFWCDPISGHATLYWYRQILGQGPELLVQFQDESVVDDSQLPKDRFSAERLKGVDSTLKIQPAELGDSAMYLCASSPPGIGGTGELFFGEGSRLTVL.

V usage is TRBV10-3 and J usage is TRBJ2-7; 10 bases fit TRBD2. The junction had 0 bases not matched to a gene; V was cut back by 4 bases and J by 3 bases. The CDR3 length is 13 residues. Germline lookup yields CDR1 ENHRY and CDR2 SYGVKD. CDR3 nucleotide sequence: TGTGCCATCAGTGGGACTAGCGGCTACGAGCAGTACTTC. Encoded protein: CAISGTSGYEQYF.

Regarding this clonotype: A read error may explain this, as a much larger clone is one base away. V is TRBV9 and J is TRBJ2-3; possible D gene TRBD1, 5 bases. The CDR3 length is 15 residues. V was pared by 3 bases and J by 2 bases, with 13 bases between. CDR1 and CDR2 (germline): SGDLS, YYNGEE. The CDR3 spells CASSGGVGDTDTQYF. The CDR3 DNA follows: TGTGCCAGCAGCGGGGGCGTTGGGGACACAGATACGCAGTATTTT.

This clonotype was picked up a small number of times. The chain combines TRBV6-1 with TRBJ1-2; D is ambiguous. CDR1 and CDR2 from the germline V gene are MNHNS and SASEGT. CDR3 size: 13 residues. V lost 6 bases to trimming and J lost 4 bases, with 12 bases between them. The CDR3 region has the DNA TGTGCCAGCAGAAGGACGGAGGTCTATGGCTACACCTTC. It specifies CASRRTEVYGYTF.